This TCR beta chain is drawn from a study of blood T cell repertoires in COVID-19. Clones were read by immunoSEQ multiplex PCR, and TCRdb kept only the in-frame ones, dropping some. The repertoire holds tens of thousands of clones, with roughly 90% as singletons. This clone was recorded a few times. Germline V CDR1 and CDR2: SGHAT, FQNNGV. There are 14 residues in the CDR3. With 1 base removed from V and 8 bases from J, the gap between germline ends came to 13 bases. The chain couples TRBV11-2 to TRBJ2-3; D possibly corresponds to TRBD1 (5 bases). Sequences were obtained from peripheral blood. The clonotype originates from a man aged 60 to 75 with COVID-19, enrolled during active disease. CDR3 sequence: CASSLGDGAFTQYF. The DNA of the CDR3 is TGTGCCAGCAGCTTAGGGGATGGGGCCTTTACGCAGTATTTT.